The source of this T cell receptor (beta chain) is a study of blood T cells in healthy people across ages. Findings and limits, study-wide: Diversity estimates from one million T cells were considered underestimates.

CDR3 length: 14 residues. V lost 3 bases to trimming and J lost 5 bases, with 13 bases between them. Per the germline V gene, CDR1 is SEHNR and CDR2 is FQNEAQ (reference sequence). This clonotype appeared a few times. What it binds is unknown. Alongside a J-beta primer mix, a sample-barcoded 5' primer served in a second PCR lasting roughly 7 to 12 cycles. Each cDNA molecule was tagged by a template-switch adaptor that had 12 random nucleotides. MiXCR, applied by TCRdb to the 5' RACE reads, yields one record per CDR3 protein. Found here are just over 1 million distinct CDR3 sequences, 40% to 50% of them singletons; the top ten hold approximately 17%.

V gene TRBV7-9 combines with J gene TRBJ2-5; D may be TRBD2 (6 bases). Specimen: blood. The receptor was derived from a woman aged 60-70 years in good health. Written as DNA, the CDR3 is TGTGCCAGCAGCTTCGGAGGGACTGTGGAGACCCAGTACTTC. It codes for CASSFGGTVETQYF.